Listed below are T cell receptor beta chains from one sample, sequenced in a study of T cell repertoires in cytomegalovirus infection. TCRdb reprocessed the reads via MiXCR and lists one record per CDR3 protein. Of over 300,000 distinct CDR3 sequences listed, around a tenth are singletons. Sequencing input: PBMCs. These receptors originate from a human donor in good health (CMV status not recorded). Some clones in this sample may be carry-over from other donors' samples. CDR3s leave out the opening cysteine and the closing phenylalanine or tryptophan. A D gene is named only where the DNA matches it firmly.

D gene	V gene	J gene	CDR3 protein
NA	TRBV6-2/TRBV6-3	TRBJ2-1	ASTAATGTGENEQF
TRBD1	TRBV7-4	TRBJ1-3	ASSRDRSSGNTIY
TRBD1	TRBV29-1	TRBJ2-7	SVAGGNGVYEQY
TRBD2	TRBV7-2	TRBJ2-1	ASSLGEGVIETIYEQF
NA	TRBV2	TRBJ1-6	ASTTAYNSPLH
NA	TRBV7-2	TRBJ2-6	ASSAEGTTGANVLT
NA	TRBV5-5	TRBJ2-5	ASSLEGQETQY
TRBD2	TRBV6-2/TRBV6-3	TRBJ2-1	ASSYSPGGAYEQF
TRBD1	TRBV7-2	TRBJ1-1	ASSLVTGVNTEAF
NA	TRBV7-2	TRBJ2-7	ASSPNRVSYEQY
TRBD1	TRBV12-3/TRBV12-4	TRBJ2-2	ASSFHGTGDRAGELF
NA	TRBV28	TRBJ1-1	ASSRIRVRAEAF
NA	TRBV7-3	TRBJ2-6	ASSLTTGSGANVLT
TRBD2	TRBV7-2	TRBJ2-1	ASSLDGGSLREQF